One sample yielded the 16 T cell receptor beta chains listed below, sequenced in a study of blood T cell repertoires in COVID-19. TCRdb's table, derived via immunoSEQ multiplex PCR, lists solely in-frame clones and lacks some. Counted here are 35,000 to 45,000 clones, more than 90% occurring once; the ten biggest clones make up less than 6%. The sequenced sample was peripheral blood. Every receptor here comes from an elderly woman with acute or convalescent COVID-19.

This clone has only one observation. The rearrangement uses TRBV18 and TRBJ2-1; 12 bases are shared with TRBD2. There are 17 residues in the CDR3. Germline CDR1 is KGHSH and CDR2 is LQKENI. V was clipped by 3 bases and J by 6 bases; unmatched bases: 9. CDR3: CASSPLGLAGSFNEQFF. The CDR3 DNA sequence: TGTGCCAGCTCACCGCTCGGACTAGCGGGGTCGTTCAATGAGCAGTTCTTC.

This clone was observed a few times. The chain is built from TRBV10-3 and TRBJ2-2; D is perhaps TRBD2 (6 bases). CDR3 length: 15 residues. The V end was cut by 6 bases, the J end by 4 bases, with 15 bases between. Germline CDR1 reads ENHRY; CDR2 reads SYGVKD. In DNA, the CDR3 is TGTGCCATCAGCCCGGGACTGGGGGGCACCGGGGAGCTGTTTTTT. It specifies CAISPGLGGTGELFF.

V and J are TRBV5-4 and TRBJ1-3; 7 nucleotides line up with TRBD1. The CDR3 has 16 amino acids. In germline, CDR1 is SGHNT, CDR2 YYREEE (reference sequence). Trimming at V came to 4 bases and at J to 0 bases, leaving 7 bases not matched to a gene. CDR3 loop: CASSLGGQNSGNTIYF. CDR3 DNA sequence: TGTGCCAGCAGCCTGGGGGGACAGAACTCTGGAAACACCATATATTTT.

The V gene is TRBV15, the J gene TRBJ1-1; a possible D gene is TRBD1 (6 bases). This CDR3 has 15 residues. The V gene's germline CDR1 is LNHNV and CDR2 YYDKDF (reference sequence). The V end lost 1 base, the J end lost 3 bases, and 12 bases lay between the germline ends. The CDR3 is CATSRAWTVDTEAFF. The CDR3 coding sequence is TGTGCCACCAGCAGAGCCTGGACAGTGGACACTGAAGCTTTCTTT. Together with reference TRBV15 and TRBJ1-1, the CDR3 gives the full variable domain: DAMVIQNPRYQVTQFGKPVTLSCSQTLNHNVMYWYQQKSSQAPKLLFHYYDKDFNNEADTPDNFQSRRPNTSFCFLDIRSPGLGDTAMYLCATSRAWTVDTEAFFGQGTRLTVV.

V usage is TRBV6-5 and J usage is TRBJ1-6, with TRBD1 identical over 11 bases. This CDR3 contains 14 residues. Trimming at V came to 6 bases and at J to 10 bases, leaving 5 bases not matched to a gene. Germline V lookup: CDR1 MNHEY, CDR2 SVGAGI. CDR3 nucleotides: TGTGCCAGCAGAAGGACAGGGGGCGGGTCACCCCTCCACTTT. Translation gives CASRRTGGGSPLHF.

The chain combines TRBV5-3 with TRBJ1-1; D may be TRBD1 (6 bases). TRBV5-3 is an ORF for which the function is uncertain. V was cut by 0 bases and J by 0 bases, with 12 bases left in between. This CDR3 has 16 residues. Here the CDR3 DNA reads TGTGCCAGAAGCTTGGACCGACAGGTAGTGAACACTGAAGCTTTCTTT. Its protein product is CARSLDRQVVNTEAFF.

The chain employs TRBV29-1 and TRBJ2-7; TRBD1 matches at 9 bases. V was pared by 0 bases and J by 4 bases, with 7 bases of the junction left unmatched. Germline V CDR1 and CDR2: SQVTM, ANQGSEA. This CDR3 is built from 15 residues. The CDR3 here is CSVEDPDRGGYEQYF. As DNA, the CDR3 is TGCAGCGTTGAAGATCCGGACAGGGGAGGGTACGAGCAGTACTTC.

As to this clone: This same CDR3 is encoded by further DNA sequences in the sample. The chain carries TRBV19 and TRBJ1-6; no clear D gene. There are 13 residues in the CDR3. V was cut by 3 bases and J by 6 bases, with 6 bases left in between. Germline V gene data show CDR1 as LNHDA and CDR2 as SQIVND (reference sequence). The CDR3 DNA is TGTGCCAGTAGTATCTCCGGTAATTCACCCCTCCACTTT. Its protein product is CASSISGNSPLHF.

V usage is TRBV11-3 and J usage is TRBJ2-5; possibly TRBD1 for D (6 bases). The length of the CDR3 is 15 residues. Germline V CDR1 and CDR2: SGHNT, YENEEA. Deletions cut 1 base from V and 1 base from J, with 10 bases between. The CDR3 loop reads CASSLGGPGQETQYF. Here the CDR3 DNA reads TGTGCCAGCAGCTTAGGGGGGCCCGGCCAAGAGACCCAGTACTTC.

The V call is TRBV2, the J call TRBJ1-6; D is unclear. This CDR3 has 15 amino acids. CDR1 SNHLY and CDR2 FYNNEI come from the germline V gene. V shed 2 bases and J shed 10 bases, with 15 bases lying between them. CDR3 DNA: TGTGCCAGCAGTGAACTGGGAGGGTTGGAGTCACCCCTCCACTTT. Protein product: CASSELGGLESPLHF.

The chain joins TRBV29-1 to TRBJ1-1, with D possibly being TRBD1 (6 bases). The V and J ends lost 7 bases and 0 bases respectively, with 12 bases between them. The germline V gene encodes CDR1 SQVTM and CDR2 ANQGSEA. The CDR3 has 13 amino acids. CDR3 in DNA: TGCAGCGCTCAGGGGCAACTGAACACTGAAGCTTTCTTT. This translates into CSAQGQLNTEAFF.

This chain links TRBV2 with TRBJ1-5; D is possibly TRBD1 (6 bases). From germline, CDR1 is SNHLY and CDR2 FYNNEI. This CDR3 region has 14 residues. V was trimmed by 7 bases and J by 0 bases, leaving 10 bases between them. Here the CDR3 reads CASNGQYSNQPQHF. CDR3 DNA: TGTGCCAGCAACGGACAGTATAGCAATCAGCCCCAGCATTTT.

The chain carries TRBV7-2 and TRBJ2-7, with TRBD1 matching 9 bases. Per germline, CDR1 SGHTA and CDR2 FQGNSA. The CDR3 has 14 residues. V dropped 4 bases and J dropped 3; count of bases not matched to a gene: 4. Here the CDR3 DNA reads TGTGCCAGCAGCTCGGGACAGGGAAGCTACGAGCAGTACTTC. Translating gives CASSSGQGSYEQYF.

The chain links TRBV2 to TRBJ2-5; perhaps TRBD1 as D (7 bases). Per the germline V gene, CDR1 is SNHLY and CDR2 is FYNNEI. This CDR3 is built from 15 residues. Trimming removed 4 bases at V and 5 bases at J, with 17 bases between. The CDR3 DNA follows: TGTGCCAGCAGTGCAGGGGGGCGGAGGGTTGAGACCCAGTACTTC. This encodes CASSAGGRRVETQYF.

This sequence joins TRBV9 and TRBJ2-3; possible D gene TRBD2, 5 bases. There are 15 residues in the CDR3. Trimming removed 3 bases at V and 2 bases at J, with 13 bases between. Per germline, CDR1 SGDLS and CDR2 YYNGEE. CDR3 DNA: TGTGCCAGCAGCGACAACCCCGGACTCACAGATACGCAGTATTTT. This sequence encodes CASSDNPGLTDTQYF.

The chain carries TRBV5-1 and TRBJ1-5; TRBD1 matches at 9 bases. This CDR3 region has 15 residues. The germline V gene has CDR1 SGHRS and CDR2 YFSETQ. V lost 4 bases and J lost 2; bases outside the gene matches: 4. For the CDR3, the DNA is TGCGCCAGCAGCGCGGGACAGGGAGGCAATCAGCCCCAGCATTTT. This encodes CASSAGQGGNQPQHF.